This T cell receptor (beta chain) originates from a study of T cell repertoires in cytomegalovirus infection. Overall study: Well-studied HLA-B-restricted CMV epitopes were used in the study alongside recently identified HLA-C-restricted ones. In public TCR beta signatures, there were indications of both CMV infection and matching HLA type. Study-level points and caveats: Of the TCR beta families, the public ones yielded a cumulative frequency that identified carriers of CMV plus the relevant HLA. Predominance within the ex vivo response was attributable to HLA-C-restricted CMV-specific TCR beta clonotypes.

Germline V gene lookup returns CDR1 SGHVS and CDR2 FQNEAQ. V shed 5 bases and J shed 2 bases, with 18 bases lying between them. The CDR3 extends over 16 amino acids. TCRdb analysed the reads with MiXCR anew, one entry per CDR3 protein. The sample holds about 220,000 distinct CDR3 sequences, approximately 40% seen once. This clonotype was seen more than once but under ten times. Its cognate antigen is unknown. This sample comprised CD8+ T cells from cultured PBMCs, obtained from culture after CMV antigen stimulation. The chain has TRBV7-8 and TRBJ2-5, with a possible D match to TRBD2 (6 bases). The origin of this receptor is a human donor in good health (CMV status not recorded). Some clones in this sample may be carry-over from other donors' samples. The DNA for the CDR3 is TGTGCCAGCAGCCCGCTAGGAGGGGCTATACAAGAGACCCAGTACTTC. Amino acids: CASSPLGGAIQETQYF.